A single sample gave rise to the 30 T cell receptor beta chains below, sequenced in a study of OX40 agonist ivuxolimab in advanced cancers. The library was built by means of the immunoSEQ multiplex PCR assay. Sourced from immuneACCESS, this table was stored by TCRdb with only in-frame sequences that have V and J called. A share of the clones is absent; for the studies checked, an unresolved V gene accounts for under half, and the remainder has no known explanation. This sample comprises 30,000 to 40,000 clones, over 60% of them detected only once. Over 20% of the sample rests with the top ten. The sequencing here drew on CD4+ or CD8+ T cells sorted from blood, taken in a trial of the OX40 agonist ivuxolimab. The receptor set was obtained from an adult with an advanced solid tumor such as melanoma, head and neck, liver or kidney cancer.

The chain links TRBV10-1 to TRBJ1-6; tentatively, D is TRBD1 (6 bases). This CDR3 region has 13 residues. Looked up from germline, CDR1 is WNHNN and CDR2 is SYGVQD (reference sequence). V lost 6 bases and J lost 7, with 10 bases in between. The CDR3: CASSQDRNSPLHF. Here the CDR3 DNA reads TGCGCCAGCAGCCAGGACAGAAATTCACCCCTCCACTTT.

This chain links TRBV19 with TRBJ2-5; D may be TRBD1 (7 bases). The V end lost 7 bases, the J end lost 5 bases, and 17 bases lay between the germline ends. Germline lookup yields CDR1 LNHDA and CDR2 SQIVND (reference sequence). The CDR3 covers 14 residues. Written as DNA, the CDR3 is TGTGCCAGTACGGGGGACAGTGGGCCGGAGACCCAGTACTTC. It yields the protein CASTGDSGPETQYF.

The V gene is TRBV30, the J gene TRBJ2-7; possible D gene TRBD1, 6 bases. The V gene's germline CDR1 is GTSNPN and CDR2 SVGIG (reference sequence). The CDR3 totals 14 residues. V was cut by 2 bases and J by 1 base, with 12 bases left in between. CDR3 loop: CAWSRQEASYEQYF. The CDR3 DNA is TGTGCCTGGAGTCGACAGGAGGCATCCTACGAGCAGTACTTC.

The chain employs TRBV9 and TRBJ2-3; D is undetermined. CDR1 SGDLS and CDR2 YYNGEE come from the germline V gene. CDR3 length equals 11 residues. Trimming took 0 bases from V and 4 from J, leaving 0 bases between them. CDR3 bases: TGTGCCAGCAGCGTAGCAGATACGCAGTATTTT. Translating gives CASSVADTQYF.

The chain couples TRBV9 to TRBJ2-2, with 9 bases fitting TRBD1. The CDR3 is 17 residues long. Germline lookup yields CDR1 SGDLS and CDR2 YYNGEE. V lost 4 bases, J lost 6 bases, and 13 bases stayed unmatched. CDR3 bases: TGTGCCAGCAGCTTTCAACCGGGACAGGGTTTCCCCGGGGAGCTGTTTTTT. Protein product: CASSFQPGQGFPGELFF. The whole variable domain, remainder taken from reference TRBV9 and TRBJ2-2, is DSGVTQTPKHLITATGQRVTLRCSPRSGDLSVYWYQQSLDQGLQFLIQYYNGEERAKGNILERFSAQQFPDLHSELNLSSLELGDSALYFCASSFQPGQGFPGELFFGEGSRLTVL.

The genes are TRBV19 and TRBJ2-1; 8 positions agree with TRBD1. The CDR3 totals 12 residues. Germline V gene lookup returns CDR1 LNHDA and CDR2 SQIVND (reference sequence). The J segment lost 4 bases and the V segment lost 7 bases, leaving 0 bases of the junction unmatched. The CDR3, as DNA: TGTGCCAGTAACAGGGGGTACAATGAGCAGTTCTTC. Translated, it gives CASNRGYNEQFF.

The chain links TRBV30 to TRBJ1-6; a possible D gene is TRBD1 (5 bases). Trimming cost V 1 base and J 10 bases, with 17 bases left between them. The CDR3 runs to 15 residues. Per the germline V gene, CDR1 is GTSNPN and CDR2 is SVGIG (reference sequence). This CDR3 is CAWSAVSGKGSPLHF. DNA of the CDR3: TGTGCCTGGAGTGCTGTATCAGGGAAGGGGTCACCCCTCCACTTT.

The chain combines TRBV7-9 with TRBJ1-3; D is unresolved. V lost 5 bases and J lost 0, with 8 bases in between. CDR1 is SEHNR and CDR2 is FQNEAQ in the germline V gene (reference sequence). The CDR3 runs 14 residues. The CDR3 protein is CASSRTNSGNTIYF. The CDR3 DNA reads TGTGCCAGCAGCAGGACTAACTCTGGAAACACCATATATTTT.

This clone was observed once. V usage is TRBV5-1 and J usage is TRBJ2-5; D unclear. From germline, CDR1 is SGHRS and CDR2 YFSETQ. V gave up 4 bases and J gave up 2 bases, with 18 bases separating them. The CDR3 sequence is 16 residues long. This chain's CDR3 is CASSPGLGLTQETQYF. For the CDR3, the DNA is TGCGCCAGCAGCCCCGGGTTGGGGTTGACACAAGAGACCCAGTACTTC.

The rearrangement joins TRBV4-2 to TRBJ2-3, with D perhaps matching TRBD1 (5 bases). Germline CDR1 and CDR2: LGHNA and YNFKEQ. The CDR3 extends over 15 amino acids. Trimming cost V 0 bases and J 4 bases, with 11 bases left between them. This CDR3 reads CASSQDRVGSDTQYF. Here the CDR3 DNA reads TGTGCCAGCAGCCAAGACAGGGTAGGGTCAGATACGCAGTATTTT.

In this sample, this clone turned up a few times. The V and J genes are TRBV5-4 and TRBJ2-7, with 7 bases lining up with TRBD1. Germline V gene lookup returns CDR1 SGHNT and CDR2 YYREEE (reference sequence). With 4 bases clipped from V and 5 bases from J, the junction kept 9 bases outside the gene matches. The CDR3 is 14 residues long. The chain's CDR3 is CASSRRQGGHEQYF. The CDR3 coding sequence is TGTGCCAGCAGCAGACGACAGGGCGGTCACGAGCAGTACTTC.

The genes are TRBV30 and TRBJ2-7; D is undetermined. V gave up 4 bases and J gave up 3 bases, with 7 bases separating them. The CDR3 has 11 amino acids. The germline CDR1 and CDR2 sequences are GTSNPN and SVGIG (reference sequence). The CDR3 sequence is CAWTENYEQYF. The CDR3, as DNA: TGTGCCTGGACGGAAAACTACGAGCAGTACTTC.

V usage is TRBV2 and J usage is TRBJ1-3; maybe TRBD1 (5 bases). The CDR3 has 16 amino acids. V lost 10 bases and J lost 0, with 19 bases in between. The germline V gene encodes CDR1 SNHLY and CDR2 FYNNEI. The CDR3 DNA is TGTGCCACCTCCAAGACAGAAATCTTCTCTGGAAACACCATATATTTT. This codes for CATSKTEIFSGNTIYF.

J is TRBJ2-5 and V is TRBV6-5, with 7 positions matching TRBD1. Trimming removed 8 bases from V and 10 bases from J; junction bases left unmatched: 7. CDR1 and CDR2 (germline): MNHEY, SVGAGI. This CDR3 contains 11 residues. The CDR3 DNA reads TGTGCCAGCGGGATACAGGGGAGCCAGTACTTC. This codes for CASGIQGSQYF.

The chain recombines TRBV4-1 with TRBJ2-3; 14 bases map to TRBD2. The length of the CDR3 is 17 residues. The ends lost 1 base at V and 3 bases at J; junction bases unmatched: 3. Germline CDR1 MGHRA, CDR2 YSYEKL. CDR3 nucleotide sequence: TGCGCCAGCAGCCAAGTTAGACTAGCGGGGGGGACAGATACGCAGTATTTT. This codes for CASSQVRLAGGTDTQYF.

CDR3 sequence (DNA): TGTGCCAGCAGCTTGGATCGGAGCAACGCCTATGGCTACACCTTC. As protein: CASSLDRSNAYGYTF. The chain uses TRBV5-6 and TRBJ1-2; D gene unclear. With 0 bases removed from V and 4 bases from J, the gap between germline ends came to 13 bases. Germline V CDR1 and CDR2: SGHDT, YYEEEE. This CDR3 contains 15 residues.

The chain recombines TRBV27 with TRBJ1-1, with D tentatively TRBD1 (5 bases). The CDR3 spans 15 residues. CDR1 is MNHEY, CDR2 SMNVEV, per germline (reference sequence). V lost 6 bases to trimming and J lost 1 base, with 15 bases between them. CDR3: CASRRWGMENTEAFF. The CDR3 DNA follows: TGTGCCAGCAGAAGGTGGGGGATGGAGAACACTGAAGCTTTCTTT.

The V call is TRBV11-2, the J call TRBJ2-7; TRBD2 might be the D (5 bases). The CDR3 extends over 15 amino acids. Trimming took 1 base from V and 2 from J, leaving 12 bases between them. Germline V lookup: CDR1 SGHAT, CDR2 FQNNGV. CDR3 DNA sequence: TGTGCCAGCAGCTTAGGTGGAGGAACCACCTACGAGCAGTACGTC. It translates to CASSLGGGTTYEQYV.

V usage is TRBV7-8 and J usage is TRBJ2-5; possible D gene TRBD2, 6 bases. The DNA end is a closer match to TRBJ2-7, so the J assignment may be wrong. Germline loops: CDR1 SGHVS, CDR2 FQNEAQ. There are 15 residues in the CDR3. CDR3 protein: CASSLVEGLSYEQYF. The CDR3 region has the DNA TGTGCCAGCAGCTTAGTGGAGGGACTCTCCTACGAGCAGTACTTC.

This clone was observed many times. The chain combines TRBV19 with TRBJ2-3; no clear D gene. The V end was cut by 6 bases, the J end by 0 bases, with 7 bases between. The germline gives CDR1 LNHDA, CDR2 SQIVND (reference sequence). The CDR3 has 13 amino acids. CDR3 region: CASRSYSTDTQYF. As DNA, the CDR3 is TGTGCCAGTAGGTCTTATAGCACAGATACGCAGTATTTT.

The chain joins TRBV19 to TRBJ2-6; the match to TRBD1 covers 12 bases. The CDR3 is made up of 21 amino acids. The germline V gene encodes CDR1 LNHDA and CDR2 SQIVND (reference sequence). V shed 4 bases and J 0 bases; nucleotides not matched to a gene: 13. In DNA, the CDR3 is TGTGCCAGTAGTACAACCCGGGACAGGGGGCGCTGGGACTCTGGGGCCAACGTCCTGACTTTC. Translated, it gives CASSTTRDRGRWDSGANVLTF.

This sequence joins TRBV7-9 and TRBJ1-2, with D possibly matching TRBD1 (6 bases). This CDR3 region has 17 residues. V shed 4 bases and J shed 4 bases, with 22 bases lying between them. Germline V gives CDR1 SEHNR, CDR2 FQNEAQ (reference sequence). DNA of the CDR3: TGTGCCAGCAGCTGGGACGGGACCGCCCGAGGGGGCTATGGCTACACCTTC. It is translated as CASSWDGTARGGYGYTF.

The rearrangement joins TRBV25-1 to TRBJ1-4; a weak D match, TRBD1 (5 bases). The CDR3 loop spans 12 amino acids. V was clipped by 6 bases and J by 8 bases, with 10 bases between them. Looked up from germline, CDR1 is MGHDK and CDR2 is SYGVNS. The CDR3 bases are TGTGCCAGCAGCCAGGGATGGGAAAAACTGTTTTTT. It encodes CASSQGWEKLFF.

The rearrangement uses TRBV5-5 and TRBJ2-2; possibly TRBD1 for D (6 bases). V lost 4 bases to trimming and J lost 0 bases, with 10 bases between them. CDR1 and CDR2 (germline): SGHKS, YYEKEE (reference sequence). The CDR3 sequence is 15 residues long. The CDR3 region is CASSPGAANTGELFF. The CDR3 DNA reads TGTGCCAGCAGCCCAGGGGCCGCGAACACCGGGGAGCTGTTTTTT.

This clone has a handful of counts. V and J are TRBV5-1 and TRBJ1-5; D ambiguous. The V end was cut by 0 bases, the J end by 2 bases, with 9 bases between. In germline, CDR1 is SGHRS, CDR2 YFSETQ. The CDR3 sequence is 15 residues long. CDR3: CASSLEGFGNQPQHF. CDR3 DNA sequence: TGCGCCAGCAGCTTGGAGGGATTTGGCAATCAGCCCCAGCATTTT. The variable domain in full, completed from reference TRBV5-1 and TRBJ1-5, reads KAGVTQTPRYLIKTRGQQVTLSCSPISGHRSVSWYQQTPGQGLQFLFEYFSETQRNKGNFPGRFSGRQFSNSRSEMNVSTLELGDSALYLCASSLEGFGNQPQHFGDGTRLSIL.

This chain uses TRBV18 with TRBJ1-4, with TRBD1 matching over 9 bases. J gave up 8 bases and V 5 bases, and 15 bases lay outside the gene matches. This CDR3 comprises 17 residues. CDR1 is KGHSH, CDR2 LQKENI, per germline. The CDR3 region has the DNA TGTGCCAGCTCATCCGGGACAGGGTTAGGAGGAGGCGAAAAACTGTTTTTT. It specifies CASSSGTGLGGGEKLFF.

The chain links TRBV7-8 to TRBJ1-2; D is unresolved. Germline V gene sequence: CDR1 SGHVS, CDR2 FQNEAQ. This CDR3 is built from 15 residues. The V end lost 0 bases, the J end lost 6 bases, and 14 bases lay between the germline ends. CDR3 sequence reads: CASSLALGSPNGYTF. The CDR3 nucleotides are TGTGCCAGCAGCTTAGCGCTCGGGTCCCCCAATGGCTACACCTTC.

The chain uses TRBV2 and TRBJ1-2; D remains ambiguous. CDR3 length: 13 residues. Germline CDR1 and CDR2: SNHLY and FYNNEI. The V and J ends lost 6 bases and 4 bases respectively, with 12 bases between them. The CDR3 DNA reads as TGTGCCAGCAGAACTACCGCAGGCTATGGCTACACCTTC. It specifies CASRTTAGYGYTF.

The chain recombines TRBV2 with TRBJ1-2; TRBD1 might be the D (5 bases). Germline V gene sequence: CDR1 SNHLY, CDR2 FYNNEI. This CDR3 is 15 amino acids long. V was trimmed by 1 base and J by 4 bases, leaving 13 bases between them. The CDR3 nucleotides are TGTGCCAGCAGTGAAGGTCAGGGCGGTGGCTATGGCTACACCTTC. It codes for CASSEGQGGGYGYTF.

The chain has TRBV4-1 and TRBJ1-1; TRBD1 might be the D (6 bases). Germline CDR1 and CDR2: MGHRA and YSYEKL. This CDR3 is 15 amino acids long. V shed 0 bases and J shed 7 bases, with 15 bases lying between them. In DNA, the CDR3 is TGCGCCAGCAGCCAAGACAGTCAGGGGCAGGATGAAGCTTTCTTT. Encoded protein: CASSQDSQGQDEAFF.